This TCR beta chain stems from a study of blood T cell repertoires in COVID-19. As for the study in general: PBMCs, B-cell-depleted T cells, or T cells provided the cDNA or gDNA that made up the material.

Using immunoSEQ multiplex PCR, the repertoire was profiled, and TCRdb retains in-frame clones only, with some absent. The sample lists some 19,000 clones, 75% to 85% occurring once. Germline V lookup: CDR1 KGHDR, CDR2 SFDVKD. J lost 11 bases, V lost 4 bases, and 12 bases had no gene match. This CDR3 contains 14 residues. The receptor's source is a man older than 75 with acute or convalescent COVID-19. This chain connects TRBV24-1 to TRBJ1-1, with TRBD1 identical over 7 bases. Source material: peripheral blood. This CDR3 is CATSDLTGQGGAFF. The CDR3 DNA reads TGTGCCACCAGTGACCTGACAGGGCAGGGAGGCGCTTTCTTT.